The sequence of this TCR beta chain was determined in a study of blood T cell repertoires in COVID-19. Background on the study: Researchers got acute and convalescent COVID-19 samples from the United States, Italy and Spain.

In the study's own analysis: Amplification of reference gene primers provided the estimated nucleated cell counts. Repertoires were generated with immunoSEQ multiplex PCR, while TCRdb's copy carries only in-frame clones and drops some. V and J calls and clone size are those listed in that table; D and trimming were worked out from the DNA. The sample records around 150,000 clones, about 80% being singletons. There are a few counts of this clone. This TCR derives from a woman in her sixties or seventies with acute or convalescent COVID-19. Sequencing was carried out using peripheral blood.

CDR3 DNA: TGTGCCAGTAGTAGTTGGTTAGCTGGGGCCAACGTCCTGACTTTC. Its protein product is CASSSWLAGANVLTF. The V gene is TRBV19, the J gene TRBJ2-6; D is uncertain. CDR3 length: 15 amino acids. Trimming pared 4 bases from V and 2 bases from J, leaving 9 bases between. Per germline, CDR1 LNHDA and CDR2 SQIVND (reference sequence).